The rows below give T cell receptor beta chains drawn from one sample of a study of graft-versus-host responses after intestinal transplantation. The antigens of these receptors remain unknown. Repertoires were generated with immunoSEQ multiplex PCR, while TCRdb's copy carries only in-frame clones and drops some. The data contain tens of thousands of clones, around 92% of them singletons. The sequencing here drew on unstimulated CD4+ T cells sorted from spleen or lymph node cells, taken before transplant. These receptors all stem from a human donor who was the organ donor for an intestinal transplant. CDR3s include the opening cysteine and the closing phenylalanine or tryptophan. A D gene is named only where the DNA matches it firmly. Clone size is given for some rows only: seen once, a few or many times, or a class if the clone is expanded.

CDR3nt	CDR3aa	j_gene	len	d_gene	abundance	v_gene
TGTGCCAGCAAGGGGGGAGGGACCCCAGGAGATGGCTACACCTTC	CASKGGGTPGDGYTF	TRBJ1-2	15	.	.	TRBV6-5
TGTGCTAGTGGTTTGGACAGGGGTGAAAAACTGTTTTTT	CASGLDRGEKLFF	TRBJ1-4	13	TRBD1	.	TRBV12-5
TGTGCCAGCAGTGAAGGATTGGGGCCCCAAGAGACCCAGTACTTC	CASSEGLGPQETQYF	TRBJ2-5	15	.	few	TRBV2
TGTGCCAGCAAAGCGAACACTGAAGCTTTCTTT	CASKANTEAFF	TRBJ1-1	11	.	once	TRBV28
TGTGCCAGCAGCCCAACTCGACAGGCCATTCAGTACTTC	CASSPTRQAIQYF	TRBJ2-4	13	.	once	TRBV14
TGTGCCACCTCGAAGGACAGGGCGGTCAAAAACATTCAGTACTTC	CATSKDRAVKNIQYF	TRBJ2-4	15	TRBD1	.	TRBV28
TGTGCCTGGAGTATTGGCACCTACGAGCAGTACTTC	CAWSIGTYEQYF	TRBJ2-7	12	.	.	TRBV30
TGTGCCAGCACCGTCGGGGGGGGAACGGGCACTGAAGCTTTCTTT	CASTVGGGTGTEAFF	TRBJ1-1	15	.	once	TRBV28
TGTGCCAGCAGTGTTGCAGGGACAGTCACCGGGGAGCTGTTTTTT	CASSVAGTVTGELFF	TRBJ2-2	15	TRBD1	.	TRBV25-1
TGTGCCTGGGGGACTAGCCTTGAGCAGTTCTTC	CAWGTSLEQFF	TRBJ2-1	11	TRBD2	few	TRBV30
TGTGCCAGCAGTCTCGACAGCCCCAATCAGCCCCAGCATTTT	CASSLDSPNQPQHF	TRBJ1-5	14	.	.	TRBV6-5
TGCGCCAGCAGCTTGGACTACACAGATACGCAGTATTTT	CASSLDYTDTQYF	TRBJ2-3	13	.	.	TRBV5-1
TGTGCCAGCAGTTATAGCGCAAGCTCCTACAATGAGCAGTTCTTC	CASSYSASSYNEQFF	TRBJ2-1	15	.	.	TRBV6-6
TGCGCCAGCAGCTTGATAGGACAGGGGGCCCCTAACTATGGCTACACCTTC	CASSLIGQGAPNYGYTF	TRBJ1-2	17	TRBD1	.	TRBV5-1
TGCGCCAGCAGCCGAGCGGACAATGAGCAGTTCTTC	CASSRADNEQFF	TRBJ2-1	12	.	.	TRBV5-1
TGTGCCAGCAGCTTGATTAAAAGCGGGAGTGGGAATGAGCAGTTCTTC	CASSLIKSGSGNEQFF	TRBJ2-1	16	TRBD2	once	TRBV7-9
TGTGCCAGCAGTTACATGGGGCAGGGTGACTATGGCTACACCTTC	CASSYMGQGDYGYTF	TRBJ1-2	15	.	.	TRBV6-5
TGTGCCAGCAGTTCAGGGTGGCGGACTGAAGCTTTCTTT	CASSSGWRTEAFF	TRBJ1-1	13	.	.	TRBV11-3
TGTGCCAGCAGCGCACGTAGGGCGGGAGCTAACGAGCAGTACTTC	CASSARRAGANEQYF	TRBJ2-7	15	TRBD2	few	TRBV5-6
TGCGCCAGCAGCCACAGGGAAGAGTACGAGCAGTACTTC	CASSHREEYEQYF	TRBJ2-7	13	.	.	TRBV4-1
TGTGCCAGCAGTTCCGGAGGGGCACAGGGGGCGAATCAGCCCCAGCATTTT	CASSSGGAQGANQPQHF	TRBJ1-5	17	TRBD1	.	TRBV28
TGTGCCAGCAGCTTAGCGCGGCGGGAGGCCTTCCAGAAGACCCAGTACTTC	CASSLARREAFQKTQYF	TRBJ2-5	17	TRBD2	.	TRBV7-8
TGTGCCAGCAGCCTGGTTTACAGAAGTCCGACCCAGTACTTC	CASSLVYRSPTQYF	TRBJ2-5	14	.	.	TRBV28
TGTGCCAGCAGCTTGACGGTCTCTGGAAACACCATATATTTT	CASSLTVSGNTIYF	TRBJ1-3	14	.	once	TRBV5-8
TGTGCCAGTAGTCTTGAGTTAGCGCGCTACGAGCAGTACTTC	CASSLELARYEQYF	TRBJ2-7	14	.	.	TRBV19
TGTGCCAGCAGCTTAGGACTAGCGGGAGTGGGGACCCAGTACTTC	CASSLGLAGVGTQYF	TRBJ2-5	15	TRBD2	.	TRBV7-2
TGTGCCAGTACGATACAGGGGGACAGGGGGTACACCATATATTTT	CASTIQGDRGYTIYF	TRBJ1-3	15	TRBD1	.	TRBV7-2
TGTGCCCGGGAACCCGACGGAAACACTGAAGCTTTCTTT	CAREPDGNTEAFF	TRBJ1-1	13	.	.	TRBV30
TGCGCCAGCAGCTTGGGCGACAGGGAAAATCAGCCCCAGCATTTT	CASSLGDRENQPQHF	TRBJ1-5	15	TRBD1	.	TRBV5-1
TGTGCCAGCAGCTTGGCCGGGACAGGGTACAACGAGCAGTACTTC	CASSLAGTGYNEQYF	TRBJ2-7	15	TRBD1	once	TRBV5-4
TGTGCCAGCAGCGCCAGGAACATGAACACTGAAGCTTTCTTT	CASSARNMNTEAFF	TRBJ1-1	14	.	.	TRBV5-4
TGTGCCAGCAGCTTAGCCCGGAGGCAGCAGTTCTTC	CASSLARRQQFF	TRBJ2-1	12	.	once	TRBV7-2
TGTGCCAGCAGCTACGGACTAGCGGGAGGTGAGGATACGCAGTATTTT	CASSYGLAGGEDTQYF	TRBJ2-3	16	TRBD2	.	TRBV7-3
TGCGCCAGCAGCTGGACAGGTGGGAGAAATGAAAAACTGTTTTTT	CASSWTGGRNEKLFF	TRBJ1-4	15	TRBD1	.	TRBV5-1
TGTGCCAGCAGTGCTTTCCGGGACAGCGGCTACACCTTC	CASSAFRDSGYTF	TRBJ1-2	13	TRBD1	.	TRBV25-1
TGTGCCAGCAGTTTAGGGTCCTTGGAGGAGACCCAGTACTTC	CASSLGSLEETQYF	TRBJ2-5	14	.	.	TRBV28
TGTGCCAGCAGCGTATCCGGGAGCTCCTACAATGAGCAGTTCTTC	CASSVSGSSYNEQFF	TRBJ2-1	15	.	.	TRBV9
TGTGCCAGCAGTGAAAGGGGAATCCTCGAGCAGTACTTC	CASSERGILEQYF	TRBJ2-7	13	.	.	TRBV2
TGCACCGTTGGGGAAGGAGGGGAAGAAAAACTGTTTTTT	CTVGEGGEEKLFF	TRBJ1-4	13	.	.	TRBV29-1
TGTGCCAGCAGGGCAAAAGAGACCCAGTACTTC	CASRAKETQYF	TRBJ2-5	11	.	.	TRBV2
TGTGCCAGCAGCTTAGGGGGCGGCGACGAGCAGTACTTC	CASSLGGGDEQYF	TRBJ2-7	13	TRBD1	few	TRBV5-6
TGTGCCAGCAGCTTATATTCAGAGGGTGGCGGCTACACCTTC	CASSLYSEGGGYTF	TRBJ1-2	14	.	.	TRBV7-3
TGTGCCAGTAGTATGCAGGGTATGAACACTGAAGCTTTCTTT	CASSMQGMNTEAFF	TRBJ1-1	14	.	.	TRBV19
TGTGCCAGCAGTTTAATCGAGGGGAACACTGAAGCTTTCTTT	CASSLIEGNTEAFF	TRBJ1-1	14	.	.	TRBV28
TGTGCCAGCAGTTACCCCGGGACTATCAACACAGATACGCAGTATTTT	CASSYPGTINTDTQYF	TRBJ2-3	16	TRBD2	.	TRBV11-1
TGCGCCAGCAAGTCCGGGACTAGCGAAAACAATGAGCAGTTCTTC	CASKSGTSENNEQFF	TRBJ2-1	15	TRBD2	.	TRBV5-1
TGTGCCAGCTCACCGGTGGGGACAGGGTCCCTTGGGGCTTTCTTT	CASSPVGTGSLGAFF	TRBJ1-1	15	TRBD1	.	TRBV18
TGTGCCATCAGTGATCCCGGGACAGGAAGTTACGAGCAGTACTTC	CAISDPGTGSYEQYF	TRBJ2-7	15	TRBD1	.	TRBV10-3
TGTGCCAGCAGCCCCAACCCGGGACAGGGGATTAAATACAATGAGCAGTTCTTC	CASSPNPGQGIKYNEQFF	TRBJ2-1	18	.	.	TRBV21-1
TGCGCCAGCAGCTTGACGGGTGGAGTTCCTTACGAGCAGTACTTC	CASSLTGGVPYEQYF	TRBJ2-7	15	.	.	TRBV5-1
TGTGCCAGCAGCGCGAGCGGGAGGTATTACAATGAGCAGTTCTTC	CASSASGRYYNEQFF	TRBJ2-1	15	TRBD2	once	TRBV27
TGTGCCAGCAGTTTGCAGGGGCGGTCTTTCTTT	CASSLQGRSFF	TRBJ1-1	11	.	.	TRBV28
TGTGCCAGCAGCCCGCTTAAGGGACTAGACGCCGGGGAGCTGTTTTTT	CASSPLKGLDAGELFF	TRBJ2-2	16	TRBD2	.	TRBV7-2
TGTGCCAGCAGTTTTAGCACCGGGGAGCTGTTTTTT	CASSFSTGELFF	TRBJ2-2	12	.	.	TRBV28
TGTGCCAGCAGTGAAGAGCCCGGCCTCGGGGGCTACACCTTC	CASSEEPGLGGYTF	TRBJ1-2	14	.	.	TRBV6-1
TGCGCCAGCAGCCAGGGACAGGATAATGAAAAACTGTTTTTT	CASSQGQDNEKLFF	TRBJ1-4	14	TRBD1	.	TRBV4-3
TGTGCCAGCAGTCCCAGGGGTTCAGGGGCCAACGTCCTGACTTTC	CASSPRGSGANVLTF	TRBJ2-6	15	.	.	TRBV27
TGTGCCAGCAGTTTATGGACAGGGGGAAAGGATACGCAGTATTTT	CASSLWTGGKDTQYF	TRBJ2-3	15	TRBD1	.	TRBV28
TGTGCCAGCAGCGTAGCTTCCGGGGTTGGCTACACCTTC	CASSVASGVGYTF	TRBJ1-2	13	.	.	TRBV9